This TCR beta chain was observed in a study of siplizumab effects on memory and regulatory T cells. Points from the study as a whole: Unstimulated subsets contained matches for only a minor fraction of alloreactive clones. Proliferating Tregs from siplizumab cultures lacked functional confirmation of suppression. The study found that siplizumab significantly reduced alloreactive sequences traceable to unstimulated CD4+ memory cells. The study found that mappable alloreactive CD4+ clones averaged around 69% Treg-derived with siplizumab and approximately 27% in controls.

Concerning this clone: Its specificity is unknown.

V was shortened by 4 bases and J by 2 bases, with 13 bases between the two germline ends. CDR1 is SGHRS, CDR2 YFSETQ, per germline. The CDR3 sequence is 14 residues long. Clones were sequenced by immunoSEQ multiplex PCR, and TCRdb holds only the in-frame ones, with some missing. The data show about 100,000 clones, more than 85% seen once. The sequenced sample consisted of CD4+ T cells sorted from blood. This sequence originates from a human donor in good health. The chain is built from TRBV5-1 and TRBJ2-7, with a tentative D call TRBD1 (6 bases). CDR3 sequence: CASSADRYPYEQYF. Written as DNA, the CDR3 is TGCGCCAGCAGCGCAGACAGGTACCCCTACGAGCAGTACTTC.